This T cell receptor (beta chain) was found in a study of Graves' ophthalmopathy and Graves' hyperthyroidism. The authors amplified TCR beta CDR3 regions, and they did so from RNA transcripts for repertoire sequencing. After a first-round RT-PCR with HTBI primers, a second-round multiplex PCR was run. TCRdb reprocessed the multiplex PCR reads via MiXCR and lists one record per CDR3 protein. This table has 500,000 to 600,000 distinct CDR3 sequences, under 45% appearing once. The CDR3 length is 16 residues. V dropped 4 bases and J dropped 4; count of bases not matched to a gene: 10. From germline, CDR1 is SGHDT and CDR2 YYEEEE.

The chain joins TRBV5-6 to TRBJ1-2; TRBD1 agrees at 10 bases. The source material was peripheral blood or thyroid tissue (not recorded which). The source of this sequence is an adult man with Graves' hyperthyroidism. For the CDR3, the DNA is TGTGCCAGCAGCCTGGGGGACAGGGGCTTTTTCTATGGCTACACCTTC. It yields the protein CASSLGDRGFFYGYTF.